The 10 T cell receptor beta chains below come from one sample, sequenced in a study of blood T cell repertoires in COVID-19. Generated by immunoSEQ multiplex PCR, the TCRdb table keeps only in-frame clones and is missing some. Seen here are about 230,000 clones, roughly 83% observed once, and the top ten hold about 2.5%. The sample comprised peripheral blood. Receptors originate from a woman between 65 and 79 years old with active or convalescent COVID-19.

V gene TRBV28 combines with J gene TRBJ1-1; no clear D gene. Between the trimmed V and J ends, which lost 1 base and 11 bases, there was a span of 11 bases. Germline loops: CDR1 MDHEN, CDR2 SYDVKM. This CDR3 region has 12 residues. CDR3: CASSLSGREAFF. DNA of the CDR3: TGTGCCAGCAGTTTATCAGGACGGGAGGCTTTCTTT. Using reference TRBV28 and TRBJ1-1 for the parts outside the CDR3, the full variable domain is DVKVTQSSRYLVKRTGEKVFLECVQDMDHENMFWYRQDPGLGLRLIYFSYDVKMKEKGDIPEGYSVSREKKERFSLILESASTNQTSMYLCASSLSGREAFFGQGTRLTVV.

The chain uses TRBV18 and TRBJ2-3, with a tentative D call TRBD2 (6 bases). This CDR3 has 15 residues. Germline CDR1 is KGHSH and CDR2 is LQKENI. Trimming removed 3 bases at V and 3 bases at J, with 13 bases between. The CDR3 DNA sequence: TGTGCCAGCTCACCCCAGGGAGGAGTAACAGATACGCAGTATTTT. As protein: CASSPQGGVTDTQYF.

This clone occurred once. V and J are TRBV6-2 or TRBV6-3 and TRBJ1-5; perhaps TRBD1 as D (6 bases). This CDR3 region has 15 residues. Germline V gene sequence: CDR1 MNHEY, CDR2 SVGEGT. The germline V and J ends were trimmed by 5 bases and 2 bases, with 13 bases remaining between them. The CDR3 DNA is TGTGCCAGCAGTACTTCTAGACAGGGCAATCAGCCCCAGCATTTT. Translated, it gives CASSTSRQGNQPQHF.

J is TRBJ1-4 and V is TRBV12-3 or TRBV12-4; maybe TRBD1 (5 bases). Trimming cost V 10 bases and J 2 bases, with 11 bases left between them. The CDR3 runs 13 residues. Here the CDR3 reads CATGFSTNEKLFF. The CDR3 bases are TGTGCCACAGGGTTTAGCACTAATGAAAAACTGTTTTTT.

The chain is built from TRBV19 and TRBJ1-5; D is perhaps TRBD1 (5 bases). CDR1 LNHDA and CDR2 SQIVND come from the germline V gene (reference sequence). Trimming removed 9 bases from V and 0 bases from J, with 12 bases in between. The CDR3 contains 14 residues. The CDR3 bases are TGTGCCAGCACGCCAGGGAATAGCAATCAGCCCCAGCATTTT. Translating gives CASTPGNSNQPQHF.

The V call is TRBV2, the J call TRBJ1-1; D is perhaps TRBD1 (5 bases). Germline CDR1 and CDR2: SNHLY and FYNNEI. The CDR3 spans 13 residues. V was pared by 4 bases and J by 1 base, with 7 bases between. For the CDR3, the DNA is TGTGCCAGCAGTGGACAGAGGAACACTGAAGCTTTCTTT. It codes for CASSGQRNTEAFF. Complete variable domain (other parts from reference TRBV2 and TRBJ1-1): EPEVTQTPSHQVTQMGQEVILRCVPISNHLYFYWYRQILGQKVEFLVSFYNNEISEKSEIFDDQFSVERPDGSNFTLKIRSTKLEDSAMYFCASSGQRNTEAFFGQGTRLTVV.

The chain employs TRBV3-1 (or the pseudogene TRBV3-2) and TRBJ2-3; tentative D call: TRBD1 (5 bases). CDR1 LGHDT and CDR2 YNNKEL come from the germline V gene (reference sequence). V lost 2 bases and J lost 2, with 26 bases in between. The CDR3 consists of 20 residues. The DNA of the CDR3 is TGTGCCAGCAGCCAACGCTCAAAACTTGGGGCCGAGCTATACACAGATACGCAGTATTTT. Protein sequence: CASSQRSKLGAELYTDTQYF.

The rearrangement joins TRBV4-1 to TRBJ1-6, with 8 nucleotides matching TRBD1. V was pared by 1 base and J by 7 bases, with 12 bases of the junction left unmatched. The CDR3 sequence is 18 residues long. In germline, CDR1 is MGHRA, CDR2 YSYEKL. CDR3 sequence: CASSQGVARGLSNSPLHF. CDR3 bases: TGCGCCAGCAGCCAAGGTGTGGCCAGGGGGCTGTCGAATTCACCCCTCCACTTT.

V gene TRBV19 combines with J gene TRBJ1-4, with D unresolved. Trimming took off 6 bases at V and 0 bases at J, with 11 bases between the two ends. The CDR3 loop spans 15 amino acids. Germline V CDR1 and CDR2: LNHDA, SQIVND (reference sequence). This CDR3 is CASRRSPATNEKLFF. The CDR3 bases are TGTGCCAGTAGGAGGTCCCCCGCAACTAATGAAAAACTGTTTTTT.

V is TRBV18 and J is TRBJ2-5, with 12 bases matching TRBD1. Germline trimming cut 3 bases from V and 5 bases from J; bases unmatched to any gene: 4. The CDR3 extends over 15 amino acids. CDR1 and CDR2 (germline): KGHSH, LQKENI. The CDR3 sequence is CASSPGQGAAETQYF. For the CDR3, the DNA is TGTGCCAGCTCACCGGGACAGGGGGCGGCTGAGACCCAGTACTTC.